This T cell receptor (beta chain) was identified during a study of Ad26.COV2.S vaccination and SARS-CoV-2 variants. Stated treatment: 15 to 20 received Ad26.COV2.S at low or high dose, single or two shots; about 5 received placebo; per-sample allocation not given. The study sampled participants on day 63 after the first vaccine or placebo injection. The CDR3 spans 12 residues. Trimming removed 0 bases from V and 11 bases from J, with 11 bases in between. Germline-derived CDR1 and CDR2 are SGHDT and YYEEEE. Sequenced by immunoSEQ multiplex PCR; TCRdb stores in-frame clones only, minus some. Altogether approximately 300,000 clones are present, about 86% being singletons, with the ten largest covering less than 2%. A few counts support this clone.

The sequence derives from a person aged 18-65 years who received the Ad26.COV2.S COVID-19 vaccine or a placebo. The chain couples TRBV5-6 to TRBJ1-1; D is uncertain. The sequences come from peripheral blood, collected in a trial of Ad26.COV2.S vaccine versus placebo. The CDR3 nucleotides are TGTGCCAGCAGCTTGGTACACTCCGGCGCTTTCTTT. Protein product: CASSLVHSGAFF.